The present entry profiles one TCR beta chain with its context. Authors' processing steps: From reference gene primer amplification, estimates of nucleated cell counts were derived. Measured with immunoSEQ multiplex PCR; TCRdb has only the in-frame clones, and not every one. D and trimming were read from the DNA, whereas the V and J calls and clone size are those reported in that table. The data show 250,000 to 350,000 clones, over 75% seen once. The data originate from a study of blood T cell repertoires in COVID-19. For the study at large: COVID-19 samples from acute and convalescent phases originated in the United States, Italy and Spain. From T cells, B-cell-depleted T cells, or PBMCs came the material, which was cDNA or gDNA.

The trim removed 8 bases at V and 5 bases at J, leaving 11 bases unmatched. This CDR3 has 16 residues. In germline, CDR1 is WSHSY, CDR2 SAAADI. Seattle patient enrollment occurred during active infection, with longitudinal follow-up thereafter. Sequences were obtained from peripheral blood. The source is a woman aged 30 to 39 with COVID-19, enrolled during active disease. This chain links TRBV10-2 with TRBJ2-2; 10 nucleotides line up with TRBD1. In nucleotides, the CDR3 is TGCGCCAGCGTCACCGGGACAGGGGAGGGAACCGGGGAGCTGTTTTTT. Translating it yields CASVTGTGEGTGELFF.